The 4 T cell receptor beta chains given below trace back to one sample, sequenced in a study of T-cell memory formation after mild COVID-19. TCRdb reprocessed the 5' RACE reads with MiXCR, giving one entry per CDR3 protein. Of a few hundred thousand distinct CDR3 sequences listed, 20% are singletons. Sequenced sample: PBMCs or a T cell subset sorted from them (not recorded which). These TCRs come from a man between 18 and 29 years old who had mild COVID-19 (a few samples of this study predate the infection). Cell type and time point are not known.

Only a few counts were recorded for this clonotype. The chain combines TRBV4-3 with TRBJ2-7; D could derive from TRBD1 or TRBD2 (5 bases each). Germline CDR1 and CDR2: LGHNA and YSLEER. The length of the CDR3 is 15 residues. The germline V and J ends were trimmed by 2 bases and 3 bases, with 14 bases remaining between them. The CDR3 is CASSQSRDRSYEQYF. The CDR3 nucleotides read TGCGCCAGCAGCCAATCCCGGGACCGAAGCTACGAGCAGTACTTC.

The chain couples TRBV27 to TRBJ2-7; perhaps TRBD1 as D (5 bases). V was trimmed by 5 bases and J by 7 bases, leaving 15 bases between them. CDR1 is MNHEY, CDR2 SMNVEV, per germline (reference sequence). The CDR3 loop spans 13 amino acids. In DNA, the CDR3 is TGTGCCAGCAGTCGTACAGGATCTTATGAGCAGTACTTC. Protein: CASSRTGSYEQYF.

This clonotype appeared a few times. The CDR3 coding sequence is TGTGCCAGCAGTTACAACGAGGGAAGCACAGATACGCAGTATTTT. Its protein product is CASSYNEGSTDTQYF. The V gene is TRBV6-2 or TRBV6-3, the J gene TRBJ2-3, with D perhaps TRBD2 (5 bases). Germline V gene sequence: CDR1 MNHEY, CDR2 SVGEGT. Deletions cut 2 bases from V and 0 bases from J, with 9 bases between. CDR3 length: 15 residues.

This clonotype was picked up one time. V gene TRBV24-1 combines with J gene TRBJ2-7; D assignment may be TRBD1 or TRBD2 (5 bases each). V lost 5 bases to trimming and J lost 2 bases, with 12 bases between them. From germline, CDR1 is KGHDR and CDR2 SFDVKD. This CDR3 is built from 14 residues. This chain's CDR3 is CATSAWDVPYEQYF. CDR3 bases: TGTGCCACCAGTGCCTGGGACGTCCCCTACGAGCAGTACTTC.